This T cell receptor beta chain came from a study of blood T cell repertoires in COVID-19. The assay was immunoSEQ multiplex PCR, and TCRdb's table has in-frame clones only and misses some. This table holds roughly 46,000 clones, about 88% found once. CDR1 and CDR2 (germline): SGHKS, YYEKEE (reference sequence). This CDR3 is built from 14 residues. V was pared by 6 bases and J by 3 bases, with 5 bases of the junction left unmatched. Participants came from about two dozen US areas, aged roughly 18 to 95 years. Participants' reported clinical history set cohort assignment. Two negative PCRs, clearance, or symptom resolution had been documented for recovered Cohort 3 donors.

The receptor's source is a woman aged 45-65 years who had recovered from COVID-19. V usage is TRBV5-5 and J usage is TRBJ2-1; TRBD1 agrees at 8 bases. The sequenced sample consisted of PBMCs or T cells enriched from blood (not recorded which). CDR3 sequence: CASTQDRVYNEQFF. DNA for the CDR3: TGTGCCAGCACCCAGGACAGGGTCTACAATGAGCAGTTCTTC.